This entry is about one TCR beta chain. This entry is derived from a study of Graves' ophthalmopathy and Graves' hyperthyroidism. Deletions cut 7 bases from V and 4 bases from J, with 13 bases between. The CDR3 is 12 amino acids. The germline CDR1 and CDR2 sequences are DFQATT and SNEGSKA (reference sequence). From RNA, the CDR3 regions of TCR beta chains were amplified and sequenced. The library came from an HTBI-primed first-round RT-PCR and a second-round multiplex PCR. In TCRdb, the multiplex PCR reads were re-called with MiXCR into one record per CDR3 protein. The data hold 660,000 or so distinct CDR3 sequences, with about 38% observed a single time.

The source of this sequence is an adult man with Graves' ophthalmopathy. The V call is TRBV20-1, the J call TRBJ1-2; no clear D gene. Sequenced material: peripheral blood. For the CDR3, the DNA is TGCAGTGTTAGGAGCGAACCCTATGGCTACACCTTC. Residues: CSVRSEPYGYTF.